These 16 T cell receptor beta chains originate from one sample sequenced in a study of T-cell reconstitution after alpha-beta-depleted transplantation in children. Researchers prepared the TCRbeta library using unique molecular identifiers, the study reports. TCRdb ran MiXCR on the PCR reads and lists one entry per CDR3 protein. This table has about 610,000 distinct CDR3 sequences, roughly a tenth appearing once. Sequencing used PBMCs from the stem cell graft donor, obtained from the stem cell graft. These receptors originate from a human donor who donated a stem cell graft to a child with acute myeloid leukemia.

Ten or more counts support this clonotype. The genes are TRBV24-1 and TRBJ2-1, with TRBD2 identical over 9 bases. The CDR3 consists of 17 residues. Germline-derived CDR1 and CDR2 are KGHDR and SFDVKD. V lost 4 bases to trimming and J lost 8 bases; unmatched junction nucleotides: 14. The CDR3 sequence: CATSDPSSGNLGDEQFF. CDR3 DNA sequence: TGTGCCACCAGTGACCCATCTAGCGGGAATTTAGGCGATGAGCAGTTCTTC.

This clonotype was counted at least ten times. The genes are TRBV10-3 and TRBJ1-1; D call uncertain. CDR1 is ENHRY and CDR2 is SYGVKD in the germline V gene. The ends were cut back, 3 bases at V and 2 bases at J, with 1 base in the middle. CDR3 length: 11 residues. The CDR3 sequence is CAISDNTEAFF. The CDR3, as DNA: TGTGCCATCAGTGACAACACTGAAGCTTTCTTT.

CDR3 in amino acids: CSASRGLGVNNEQFF. Here the CDR3 DNA reads TGCAGTGCTAGTCGGGGACTAGGGGTAAACAATGAGCAGTTCTTC. The chain couples TRBV20-1 to TRBJ2-1, with TRBD2 matching 8 bases. The CDR3 has 15 amino acids. Germline CDR1 is DFQATT and CDR2 is SNEGSKA (reference sequence). The ends lost 3 bases at V and 5 bases at J; junction bases unmatched: 9.

In its sample, this clonotype was seen a few times. This chain's CDR3 is CASSFFGEQYF. The CDR3 nucleotides read TGTGCCAGCAGTTTCTTCGGCGAGCAGTACTTC. The genes are TRBV28 and TRBJ2-7; D is unresolved. The CDR3 extends over 11 amino acids. Germline CDR1 and CDR2: MDHEN and SYDVKM. V gave up 3 bases and J gave up 6 bases, with 6 bases separating them.

This clonotype was seen only a few times. V is TRBV20-1 and J is TRBJ1-2; a weak D match, TRBD1 (5 bases). This CDR3 has 13 amino acids. V lost 6 bases to trimming and J lost 1 base, with 12 bases between them. In germline, CDR1 is DFQATT, CDR2 SNEGSKA (reference sequence). The CDR3: CSARQSFNYGYTF. For the CDR3, the DNA is TGCAGTGCCAGACAGAGTTTTAACTATGGCTACACCTTC.

This clonotype was recorded at least ten times. This chain connects TRBV7-6 to TRBJ2-1, with a possible D match to TRBD1 (6 bases). V gave up 0 bases and J gave up 5 bases, with 14 bases separating them. The length of the CDR3 is 16 residues. Germline loops: CDR1 SGHVS, CDR2 FNYEAQ. The CDR3 DNA reads TGTGCCAGCAGCTTAGCCCGGACAGCAGGAAACAATGAGCAGTTCTTC. Its protein product is CASSLARTAGNNEQFF.

This clonotype appeared a few times. The chain carries TRBV5-1 and TRBJ2-2, with 8 bases matching TRBD1. The trim removed 1 base at V and 0 bases at J, leaving 5 bases unmatched. This CDR3 spans 17 amino acids. Germline assignment: CDR1 SGHRS and CDR2 YFSETQ. The CDR3 protein is CASSLRTGSTNTGELFF. The CDR3 DNA reads TGCGCCAGCAGCTTGCGGACAGGGTCCACGAACACCGGGGAGCTGTTTTTT.

In this sample, this clonotype turned up many times. The gene calls are TRBV6-1 and TRBJ1-2; possible D gene TRBD1, 6 bases. Germline V lookup: CDR1 MNHNS, CDR2 SASEGT. CDR3 length equals 16 residues. The ends were cut back, 5 bases at V and 4 bases at J, with 20 bases in the middle. The CDR3 DNA reads TGTGCCAGCAGTCCTTCTACCACACAGGGAGGCTATGGCTACACCTTC. It specifies CASSPSTTQGGYGYTF.

The chain links TRBV10-3 to TRBJ2-1; a possible D gene is TRBD2 (5 bases). V was cut by 8 bases and J by 5 bases, with 22 bases left in between. The CDR3 is made up of 16 amino acids. Per germline, CDR1 ENHRY and CDR2 SYGVKD. CDR3 residues: CAIAKRGSSGDNEQFF. The CDR3 DNA is TGTGCCATCGCCAAGCGAGGGAGTTCAGGCGACAATGAGCAGTTCTTC.

This clonotype was observed many times. CDR3 amino acids: CSARDRGFSYEQYF. The DNA for the CDR3 is TGCAGTGCTAGAGATAGGGGCTTCTCCTACGAGCAGTACTTC. The chain links TRBV20-1 to TRBJ2-7, with a possible D match to TRBD1 (5 bases). The CDR3 extends over 14 amino acids. The V end was cut by 0 bases, the J end by 0 bases, with 9 bases between. Germline loops: CDR1 DFQATT, CDR2 SNEGSKA (reference sequence).

This clonotype was counted only a few times. The V gene is TRBV6-2 or TRBV6-3, the J gene TRBJ1-5, with 8 bases lining up with TRBD1. Germline V gene data show CDR1 as MNHEY and CDR2 as SVGEGT. CDR3 length: 14 residues. Trimming cost V 2 bases and J 16 bases; bases outside gene matches: 13. The CDR3 is CASSYERGDRRHHF. CDR3 sequence (DNA): TGTGCCAGCAGTTACGAGCGGGGGGACAGGAGACATCATTTT.

There are many counts of this clonotype. This chain's CDR3 is CASRKTSTNEQFF. The CDR3 nucleotides read TGCGCCAGCCGCAAGACTAGTACCAATGAGCAGTTCTTC. This chain uses TRBV5-1 with TRBJ2-1; perhaps TRBD2 as D (6 bases). Germline-derived CDR1 and CDR2 are SGHRS and YFSETQ. V was clipped by 7 bases and J by 6 bases, with 14 bases between them. CDR3 length: 13 residues.

The chain uses TRBV20-1 and TRBJ2-7, with a weak D call TRBD2 (6 bases). V lost 6 bases to trimming and J lost 0 bases, with 15 bases between them. CDR3 length equals 14 residues. Per the germline V gene, CDR1 is DFQATT and CDR2 is SNEGSKA (reference sequence). DNA for the CDR3: TGCAGTGCCTTTTCCGGGACTGGCTCCTACGAGCAGTACTTC. Its protein is CSAFSGTGSYEQYF.

This clonotype was seen more than once but under ten times. This chain joins TRBV12-3 or TRBV12-4 and TRBJ2-5; D remains ambiguous. This CDR3 has 12 residues. Trimming took 5 bases from V and 5 from J, leaving 9 bases between them. The CDR3 DNA reads TGTGCCAGCAGTACTATTCCCGAGACCCAGTACTTC. Protein: CASSTIPETQYF.

This clonotype was found a few times. The V and J genes are TRBV7-2 and TRBJ2-2, with D unclear. The CDR3 sequence is 13 residues long. CDR1 SGHTA and CDR2 FQGNSA come from the germline V gene. The germline V and J ends were trimmed by 3 bases and 7 bases, with 9 bases remaining between them. CDR3 loop: CASSLSRNGELFF. In DNA form, the CDR3 reads TGTGCCAGCAGCTTGAGTCGGAACGGGGAGCTGTTTTTT.

V gene TRBV11-2 combines with J gene TRBJ1-1; TRBD1 is a possible D gene (5 bases). Germline CDR1 reads SGHAT; CDR2 reads FQNNGV. V dropped 5 bases and J dropped 4 bases, with 11 bases sitting between them. The CDR3 extends over 13 amino acids. This CDR3 reads CASSRGEFTEAFF. CDR3 coding DNA: TGTGCCAGCAGCCGAGGGGAGTTCACTGAAGCTTTCTTT.